This is a list of T cell receptor beta chains from one sample in a study of cytomegalovirus exposure and HLA in healthy donors. Some clones are missing from TCRdb's copy, which holds only in-frame ones; the method was immunoSEQ multiplex PCR. The sample records 150,000 to 200,000 clones, approximately 72% being singletons. The specimen sequenced was PBMCs. Receptor source: a man aged 40-49 years in good health and CMV-seropositive. Both conserved end residues are part of each CDR3. The order of the fields is V gene, CDR3 protein.

TRBV18 CASSPSQGANTEAFF
TRBV9 CASSVVPGRDRGDGELFF
TRBV6-6 CASSTLDRANTGELFF
TRBV9 CASSAQGIGGEKLFF
TRBV5-7 CASSPVRTEAFF
TRBV29-1 CSVVGRGEKLFF
TRBV6-1 CASRPTGYTGELFF
TRBV9 CASSPPNTGELFF
TRBV5-1 CASRTSGGEYEKLFF
TRBV9 CASSVLRLSNTGELFF
TRBV11-2 CASSPGQGHGYTF
TRBV4-3 CASSQDARPGGYGYTF
TRBV5-5 CASLREGNSPLHF
TRBV19 CASSIRDRSLYSNQPQHF
TRBV5-4 CASSFDTGELFF
TRBV29-1 CSVEGSSYEQYF
TRBV7-9 CASSLKRGDPYGYTF
TRBV5-4 CASSTTIRDRVGTEAFF
TRBV27 CASWDTRTYEQYF
TRBV19 CASRPQASSGNTIYF
TRBV20-1 CSARGAPTQYF
TRBV5-8 CASSLGRVSGANVLTF
TRBV9 CASSVSPLDRGRTEAFF
TRBV7-2 CASSRTGTGVTEAFF
TRBV4-1 CASSQPLGTGEGETQYF
TRBV28 CASSPPGGARVGEQFF
TRBV5-1 CASSSPSGTGEDTQYF
TRBV5-6 CASTQTGKYEQYF
TRBV5-1 CASSPDVVGGRNEQFF
TRBV7-2 CASSTRGAYDNEQFF
TRBV4-2 CASTGTEYNSPLHF
TRBV2 CASSEGGGLSTDTQYF
TRBV9 CASSPSGGAGEQYF
TRBV2 CASRGRGDGMAKNIQYF
TRBV6-5 CASSSGLAGGMGTQYF
TRBV9 CASSRSTGTATNEKLFF
TRBV6-5 CASSRGSPGTGELFF
TRBV9 CASSVATPGGGPESQETQYF
TRBV11-2 CASSLTLTGVGNTIYF
TRBV5-6 CASSLRRVRDYGYTF
TRBV12-5 CASGPQTPGETQYF
TRBV7-8 CASSLAGGLSYEQYF
TRBV19 CASSPRTTRNTEAFF
TRBV30 CAWDKLSGELFF